The 26 T cell receptor beta chains below all came from one sample that was sequenced in a study of immune evolution from preneoplasia to lung adenocarcinoma. This table comes from immunoSEQ multiplex PCR, and its TCRdb copy is limited to in-frame clones, with some not included. The table includes tens of thousands of clones, roughly 71% detected once. The sequenced sample consisted of FFPE invasive lung adenocarcinoma tissue. These receptors were obtained from a person between 60 and 69 years old with lung adenocarcinoma.

This clone was recorded once. One end of the junction does not line up with germline, which may come from a read error. Other DNA sequences in this specimen translate into the identical CDR3. The chain couples TRBV30 to TRBJ2-1; 7 bases fit TRBD1. Looked up from germline, CDR1 is GTSNPN and CDR2 is SVGIG (reference sequence). This CDR3 has 14 amino acids. The CDR3 DNA reads as TGTGCCTGGAGTGTTGGTCAGGGGGTCTATGAACAGTTCTTC. Translating it yields CAWSVGQGVYEQFF.

On this clone: A read error may account for a junction end that differs from germline. V gene TRBV6-6 combines with J gene TRBJ1-2; D unclear. This CDR3 spans 13 amino acids. CDR1 MNHNY and CDR2 SVGAGI come from the germline V gene (reference sequence). The CDR3 DNA is TGTGCCAGCAGTTACAGGGAGTCAGGTGGCTACATCTTC. This gives the protein CASSYRESGGYIF.

The chain employs TRBV4-2 and TRBJ2-1; no clear D gene. The ends were cut back, 2 bases at V and 8 bases at J, with 19 bases in the middle. The CDR3 covers 16 residues. Germline V gene data show CDR1 as LGHNA and CDR2 as YNFKEQ. CDR3 nucleotide sequence: TGTGCCAGCAGCCAAACTCCTAGGTTTCAACTCGATGAGCAGTTCTTC. This translates into CASSQTPRFQLDEQFF.

The CDR3, as DNA: TGTGCCACCAGCAGACAAACGGGGCAGCCCCAGCATTTT. Amino acids: CATSRQTGQPQHF. This chain joins TRBV15 and TRBJ1-5; no reliable D call. Germline V lookup: CDR1 LNHNV, CDR2 YYDKDF (reference sequence). The CDR3 loop spans 13 amino acids. The V end was cut by 2 bases, the J end by 7 bases, with 9 bases between.

The CDR3 region is CASSRDPPGTQETQYF. Written as DNA, the CDR3 is TGTGCCAGCAGTCGGGACCCACCGGGTACACAAGAGACCCAGTACTTC. This sequence joins TRBV7-2 and TRBJ2-5; D is perhaps TRBD1 or TRBD2 (5 bases each). Germline lookup yields CDR1 SGHTA and CDR2 FQGNSA. V dropped 6 bases and J dropped 2 bases, with 19 bases sitting between them. The CDR3 is 16 residues long.

This chain joins TRBV6-5 and TRBJ1-2, with D perhaps matching TRBD1 (5 bases). Trimming stripped 0 bases from V and 8 bases from J, with 13 bases between. The length of the CDR3 is 14 residues. The V gene's germline CDR1 is MNHEY and CDR2 SVGAGI. CDR3 loop: CASSYSRGRGGYTF. In nucleotides, the CDR3 is TGTGCCAGCAGTTACTCAAGGGGCCGGGGGGGCTACACCTTC.

This clone has only one observation. V and J are TRBV5-1 and TRBJ2-7, with 9 positions matching TRBD2. The V segment lost 0 bases and the J segment 2 bases; nucleotides outside the gene matches: 3. The CDR3 has 15 amino acids. Germline V lookup: CDR1 SGHRS, CDR2 YFSETQ. The CDR3 region has the DNA TGCGCCAGCAGCTTGGGCGGGAGGGCCGCCTACGAGCAGTACTTC. Translating it yields CASSLGGRAAYEQYF.

The rearrangement uses TRBV9 and TRBJ2-2; D gene ambiguous. V lost 0 bases, J lost 8 bases, and 11 bases lay in between. The CDR3 length is 14 residues. Per germline, CDR1 SGDLS and CDR2 YYNGEE. CDR3: CASSVVDLWGELFF. The CDR3 DNA reads TGTGCCAGCAGCGTAGTAGACCTTTGGGGGGAGCTGTTTTTT.

The chain has TRBV19 and TRBJ1-1, with 8 bases matching TRBD1. V shed 7 bases, J shed 3 bases, and the junction held 7 bases outside the gene matches. Germline CDR1 is LNHDA and CDR2 is SQIVND (reference sequence). The CDR3 sequence is 14 residues long. CDR3 DNA sequence: TGTGCCAGTACCTCGACAGGGGCCTACACTGAAGCTTTCTTT. Amino acid sequence: CASTSTGAYTEAFF.

The V gene is TRBV9, the J gene TRBJ2-1; maybe TRBD2 (6 bases). V was pared by 2 bases and J by 5 bases, with 14 bases between. This CDR3 region has 15 residues. Germline assignment: CDR1 SGDLS and CDR2 YYNGEE. CDR3 sequence: CASSVGGTDNNEQFF. DNA of the CDR3: TGTGCCAGCAGCGTCGGCGGGACCGACAACAATGAGCAGTTCTTC.

The gene calls are TRBV27 and TRBJ2-3; D unresolved. Looked up from germline, CDR1 is MNHEY and CDR2 is SMNVEV (reference sequence). This CDR3 comprises 11 residues. Trimming cost V 5 bases and J 3 bases, with 3 bases left between them. The DNA of the CDR3 is TGTGCCAGCAGTAAAACAGATACGCAGTATTTT. Translating gives CASSKTDTQYF.

The chain carries TRBV15 and TRBJ1-2; 8 positions agree with TRBD1. With V trimmed by 0 bases and J by 8 bases, 5 bases remained unmatched. The CDR3 consists of 14 residues. Germline assignment: CDR1 LNHNV and CDR2 YYDKDF (reference sequence). CDR3 region: CATSRDQGAEGYTF. The DNA for the CDR3 is TGTGCCACCAGCAGAGATCAGGGGGCAGAAGGCTACACCTTC.

The rearrangement uses TRBV28 and TRBJ2-5; the match to TRBD1 covers 11 bases. Germline V lookup: CDR1 MDHEN, CDR2 SYDVKM. CDR3 length: 16 residues. V trimming: 4 bases; J trimming: 0 bases; junction bases outside the gene matches: 4. The CDR3 here is CASSSPGQGDQETQYF. In DNA, the CDR3 is TGTGCCAGCAGTTCTCCGGGACAGGGGGACCAAGAGACCCAGTACTTC.

The chain links TRBV7-8 to TRBJ2-5, with D unresolved. The last part of the DNA fits TRBJ2-7 better; the J call may be wrong. The CDR3 is 13 amino acids. Germline assignment: CDR1 SGHVS and CDR2 FQNEAQ. The CDR3 coding sequence is TGTGCCAGCAGCTTAGCGGATTTATACGAGCAGTACTTC. Its translation is CASSLADLYEQYF.

CDR3 in DNA: TGTGCCAGTAGGCTAAGTATCGGCAGTCAGAACACTGAAGCTTTCTTT. Residues: CASRLSIGSQNTEAFF. The chain has TRBV19 and TRBJ1-1; D gene ambiguous. Trimming removed 6 bases at V and 1 base at J, with 18 bases between. Germline-derived CDR1 and CDR2 are LNHDA and SQIVND (reference sequence). This CDR3 is 16 amino acids long.

CDR3 nucleotides: TGCGCCAGCAGCCAACACCTGGGGCTCAACGGGGAGCTGTTTTTT. Its translation is CASSQHLGLNGELFF. The chain links TRBV4-1 to TRBJ2-2; D perhaps matches TRBD1 (5 bases). Germline V gives CDR1 MGHRA, CDR2 YSYEKL. V shed 2 bases and J shed 7 bases, with 14 bases lying between them. This CDR3 region has 15 residues.

The V call is TRBV18, the J call TRBJ2-7; D not resolved. The CDR3 spans 11 residues. Germline CDR1 and CDR2: KGHSH and LQKENI. Trimming took 5 bases from V and 4 from J, leaving 6 bases between them. CDR3 sequence reads: CASSSKYEQYF. CDR3 nucleotides: TGTGCCAGCTCATCCAAGTACGAGCAGTACTTC.

In its sample, this clone was seen once. The V and J genes are TRBV9 and TRBJ2-7; D gene unclear. The V end lost 0 bases, the J end lost 3 bases, and 10 bases lay between the germline ends. The CDR3 is 14 residues long. Germline CDR1 SGDLS, CDR2 YYNGEE. The chain's CDR3 is CASSVASQVYEQYF. DNA for the CDR3: TGTGCCAGCAGCGTAGCAAGCCAGGTCTACGAGCAGTACTTC.

This clone was found once. This chain joins TRBV7-3 and TRBJ2-3; 7 nucleotides align to TRBD2. Losses at the gene ends were 5 bases for V and 5 bases for J; bases not matched to a gene: 13. CDR3 length: 16 amino acids. CDR1 SGHTA and CDR2 FQGTGA come from the germline V gene. CDR3 in amino acids: CASSLQSGRAQDTQYF. DNA for the CDR3: TGTGCCAGCAGCCTCCAGTCTGGGAGGGCCCAAGATACGCAGTATTTT. The full variable domain, rest sourced from reference TRBV7-3 and TRBJ2-3, is GAGVSQTPSNKVTEKGKYVELRCDPISGHTALYWYRQSLGQGPEFLIYFQGTGAADDSGLPNDRFFAVRPEGSVSTLKIQRTERGDSAVYLCASSLQSGRAQDTQYFGPGTRLTVL.

This clone was recorded once. The chain combines TRBV19 with TRBJ1-5; D gene unclear. The V gene's germline CDR1 is LNHDA and CDR2 SQIVND (reference sequence). Trimming took off 3 bases at V and 0 bases at J, with 9 bases between the two ends. This CDR3 has 15 amino acids. The CDR3 loop reads CASSIFISSNQPQHF. The DNA for the CDR3 is TGTGCCAGTAGTATCTTCATAAGTAGCAATCAGCCCCAGCATTTT.

This sequence joins TRBV6-1 and TRBJ1-2; D is perhaps TRBD1 (5 bases). Trimming cost V 3 bases and J 6 bases, with 11 bases left between them. The CDR3 contains 13 residues. Germline CDR1 is MNHNS and CDR2 is SASEGT. CDR3 sequence: CASSEGTFDGYTF. CDR3 DNA sequence: TGTGCCAGCAGTGAGGGGACCTTCGATGGCTACACCTTC.

V usage is TRBV5-1 and J usage is TRBJ2-7; TRBD2 is a possible D gene (5 bases). The germline CDR1 and CDR2 sequences are SGHRS and YFSETQ. Trimming cost V 4 bases and J 5 bases, with 13 bases left between them. This CDR3 contains 13 residues. DNA of the CDR3: TGCGCCAGCAGCCCCCCAACCGGGAACGAGCAGTACTTC. This sequence encodes CASSPPTGNEQYF.

The chain couples TRBV30 to TRBJ1-3; no clear D gene. V lost 0 bases and J 0 bases, leaving 9 bases between the germline ends. The CDR3 consists of 15 residues. CDR1 GTSNPN and CDR2 SVGIG come from the germline V gene (reference sequence). The CDR3 here is CAWSVGRFSGNTIYF. The CDR3 DNA is TGTGCCTGGAGTGTTGGGCGCTTCTCTGGAAACACCATATATTTT.

The rearrangement links TRBV28 to TRBJ2-1; 8 nucleotides agree with TRBD2. CDR1 and CDR2 from the germline V gene are MDHEN and SYDVKM. V gave up 5 bases and J gave up 3 bases; unmatched junction bases: 6. The CDR3 is made up of 15 amino acids. CDR3 sequence: CASSTGSGSYNEQFF. DNA of the CDR3: TGTGCCAGCAGTACTGGAAGCGGGAGCTACAATGAGCAGTTCTTC.

This clone was detected once. The junction does not match germline at one end; this may be a read error. The chain is built from TRBV10-3 and TRBJ1-1; no clear D. The germline gives CDR1 ENHRY, CDR2 SYGVKD. CDR3 length: 14 amino acids. The CDR3 sequence is CAISLGPMKTEAFF. The CDR3 DNA sequence: TGTGCCATCAGCCTAGGACCAATGAAGACTGAAGCTTTCTTT.

The chain couples TRBV5-4 to TRBJ2-1; TRBD2 agrees at 7 bases. This CDR3 has 15 amino acids. The germline V gene has CDR1 SGHNT and CDR2 YYREEE (reference sequence). V was pared by 2 bases and J by 9 bases, with 11 bases of the junction left unmatched. The CDR3 protein is CASSFFDRRELEQFF. The CDR3 coding sequence is TGTGCCAGCAGCTTTTTCGATAGGCGGGAGCTTGAGCAGTTCTTC.